This T cell receptor (beta chain) was observed in a study of quantifying T cell responses using KT2 cells. Across the whole study: cDNA was made from DNase-treated RNA using alpha and beta constant primers.

The cDNA 3' end received a ligated oligonucleotide with a UMI. The first PCR ran approximately 4 cycles with an equimolar RC1.1 and RC1.2 beta primer mix. TCRdb recomputed calls from the UMI-ligation and nested PCR reads with MiXCR, one row per CDR3 protein. The table records roughly 51,000 distinct CDR3 sequences, about 12% of them present only once. The table lists this clonotype with a few counts. CDR1 is ENHRY, CDR2 SYGVKD, per germline. Trimming removed 2 bases from V and 2 bases from J, with 8 bases in between. The CDR3 is 14 residues long. This TCR came from a human donor. Sequenced material: PBMCs spiked with cells of the T cell clone KT2. This chain uses TRBV10-3 with TRBJ2-3; D ambiguous. CDR3 in amino acids: CAISEGRITDTQYF. As DNA, the CDR3 is TGTGCCATCAGTGAGGGCAGGATCACAGATACGCAGTATTTT.